This T cell receptor (beta chain) was captured by sequencing in a study of blood T cells in healthy people across ages. Across the study: Capturing about one barcoded beta molecule per two T cells was achieved by template switching.

Germline trimming cut 1 base from V and 5 bases from J; bases unmatched to any gene: 8. Germline loops: CDR1 MNHEY, CDR2 SVGAGI. The CDR3 loop spans 17 amino acids. Together with a sample-barcoded 5' primer, a J-beta primer mix was included in a second PCR lasting about 7 to 11 cycles. The study obtained at least 2.5 million CDR3-containing paired-end reads from every sample. One entry per CDR3 protein results from TCRdb running MiXCR on the 5' RACE reads. The sample records more than 1 million distinct CDR3 sequences, 45% being singletons. This clonotype has a handful of counts. All donors came from Russia, were Caucasian and healthy, and spanned ages about 6 to 100.

The chain joins TRBV6-5 to TRBJ2-1; 10 positions agree with TRBD2. Sequenced input: blood. The sequence was collected from an older woman in good health. The CDR3 DNA sequence: TGTGCCAGCAGTTACTGGGGTAGCGGGAGGCACGACAATGAGCAGTTCTTC. Protein product: CASSYWGSGRHDNEQFF.